These T cell receptor beta chains were read from a single sample in a study of shared clonotypes between healthy human individuals. Some clones are missing from TCRdb's copy, which holds only in-frame ones; the method was immunoSEQ multiplex PCR. The sample shows about 2 million clones, roughly 96% of them seen only once. The sequenced sample was naive CD4+ T cells sorted from blood. These receptors all stem from a young man in good health. Both conserved end residues are part of each CDR3. A D gene is named only where the DNA matches it firmly. Clone sizes are given selectively: once, few, many, or a class where the clone is expanded.

size: NA
J: TRBJ2-7
D: NA
V: TRBV7-2
DNA: TGTGCCAGCAGCTTAAGCGGCTACGAGCAGTACTTC
CDR3: CASSLSGYEQYF

size: NA
J: TRBJ2-2
D: NA
V: TRBV6-5
DNA: TGTGCCAGCAGCCGACTAGTCACCGGGGAGCTGTTTTTT
CDR3: CASSRLVTGELFF

size: NA
J: TRBJ1-1
D: NA
V: TRBV5-4
DNA: TGTGCCAGCAGCTTGGGGGCCAGGGTAACCACTGAAGCTTTCTTT
CDR3: CASSLGARVTTEAFF

size: NA
J: TRBJ1-1
D: NA
V: TRBV27
DNA: TGTGCCAGCAGTTTCAACTATCAGCCATGGACTGAAGCTTTCTTT
CDR3: CASSFNYQPWTEAFF

size: NA
J: TRBJ2-2
D: NA
V: TRBV13
DNA: TGTGCCAGCAGCATCAGGGGCATTTACACCGGGGAGCTGTTTTTT
CDR3: CASSIRGIYTGELFF

size: NA
J: TRBJ2-7
D: NA
V: TRBV5-1
DNA: TGCGCCAGCAGCCCCCAGGACGGAGCGAACGAGCAGTACTTC
CDR3: CASSPQDGANEQYF

size: NA
J: TRBJ2-1
D: TRBD2
V: TRBV10-2
DNA: TGCGCCAGCAGTGAAGAGCGGGGATTCAACAGCAATGAGCAGTTCTTC
CDR3: CASSEERGFNSNEQFF

size: few
J: TRBJ2-7
D: NA
V: TRBV20-1
DNA: TGCAGTGCTAGACCGAACGAGCAGTACTTC
CDR3: CSARPNEQYF

size: NA
J: TRBJ2-7
D: TRBD2
V: TRBV5-5
DNA: TGTGCCAGCACCTCGAGCGGGAGCTACGAGCAGTACTTC
CDR3: CASTSSGSYEQYF

size: NA
J: TRBJ2-1
D: TRBD1
V: TRBV5-4
DNA: TGTGCCAGCAGCTCTTTATCGGGACAGGGAAGCAATGAGCAGTTCTTC
CDR3: CASSSLSGQGSNEQFF

size: NA
J: TRBJ2-7
D: TRBD2
V: TRBV4-3
DNA: TGCGCCAGCAGCCCCGGGACTAGCGGTTACGAGCAGTACTTC
CDR3: CASSPGTSGYEQYF

size: NA
J: TRBJ2-1
D: NA
V: TRBV7-2
DNA: TGTGCCAGCAGCTTAGCAGGGTCGCTCGGGGAGCAGTTCTTC
CDR3: CASSLAGSLGEQFF

size: NA
J: TRBJ2-5
D: TRBD1
V: TRBV5-1
DNA: TGCGCCAGCAGCTTGGGACCGGGACAGGGGTTCGAGACCCAGTACTTC
CDR3: CASSLGPGQGFETQYF

size: NA
J: TRBJ2-7
D: TRBD2
V: TRBV7-2
DNA: TGTGCCAGCAGCTCCCTAGCGGTGTCCTACGAGCAGTACTTC
CDR3: CASSSLAVSYEQYF

size: NA
J: TRBJ2-7
D: TRBD2
V: TRBV5-6
DNA: TGTGCCAGCAGCCCGGATGGGACTAGCGGGACGGGGCAGTACTTC
CDR3: CASSPDGTSGTGQYF

size: many
J: TRBJ1-1
D: TRBD1
V: TRBV6-4
DNA: TGTGCCAGCAGAAGGGACAGCTTCATGAACACTGAAGCTTTCTTT
CDR3: CASRRDSFMNTEAFF

size: NA
J: TRBJ2-5
D: TRBD1
V: TRBV27
DNA: TGTGCCAGCAGCCGACAGGGCAGAGAGACCCAGTACTTC
CDR3: CASSRQGRETQYF

size: NA
J: TRBJ2-6
D: NA
V: TRBV9
DNA: TGTGCCAGCAGCGTAGTTGGCTCTGGGGCCAACGTCCTGACTTTC
CDR3: CASSVVGSGANVLTF

size: NA
J: TRBJ2-7
D: NA
V: TRBV19
DNA: TGTGCCAGTAGTATAGATGGTCGGCAGGGAAGATACGAGCAGTACTTC
CDR3: CASSIDGRQGRYEQYF

size: NA
J: TRBJ2-3
D: NA
V: TRBV6-4
DNA: TGTGCCAGCAGTGTCACCGGGACCTACACAGATACGCAGTATTTT
CDR3: CASSVTGTYTDTQYF

size: NA
J: TRBJ2-7
D: NA
V: TRBV27
DNA: TGTGCCAGCACCCCGGGGCGATTATCCTACGAGCAGTACTTC
CDR3: CASTPGRLSYEQYF

size: NA
J: TRBJ2-7
D: NA
V: TRBV9
DNA: TGTGCCAGCAGCGTAGGTGCACAATACTCCTACGAGCAGTACTTC
CDR3: CASSVGAQYSYEQYF

size: NA
J: TRBJ2-1
D: NA
V: TRBV9
DNA: TGTGCCAGCAGCGTAGTCCTGGTTCCTTCCTACAATGAGCAGTTCTTC
CDR3: CASSVVLVPSYNEQFF

size: NA
J: TRBJ2-7
D: NA
V: TRBV2
DNA: TGTGCCAGCAGCGCATACACCTACGAGCAGTACTTC
CDR3: CASSAYTYEQYF

size: NA
J: TRBJ1-3
D: NA
V: TRBV6-5
DNA: TGTGCCAGCCACGGTCCCAGCTCTGGAAACACCATATATTTT
CDR3: CASHGPSSGNTIYF

size: NA
J: TRBJ1-1
D: TRBD1
V: TRBV7-9
DNA: TGTGCCAGCAGCTTAGGTTGGGACAGGGGGACTGAAGCTTTCTTT
CDR3: CASSLGWDRGTEAFF

size: once
J: TRBJ1-6
D: TRBD1
V: TRBV6-1
DNA: TGTGCCAGCAGGGACAGGGCCATCCTCCCCCTCCACTTT
CDR3: CASRDRAILPLHF

size: NA
J: TRBJ2-4
D: TRBD1
V: TRBV5-1
DNA: TGCGCCAGCAGCTCAGGACAGGGTAACACCAAAAACATTCAGTACTTC
CDR3: CASSSGQGNTKNIQYF

size: NA
J: TRBJ2-5
D: TRBD2
V: TRBV10-3
DNA: TGTGCCACGGCGGAGGGAGGGGAGACCCAGTACTTC
CDR3: CATAEGGETQYF

size: NA
J: TRBJ1-2
D: NA
V: TRBV2
DNA: TGTGCCAGCTCACTAGGGACTCATGGCTACACCTTC
CDR3: CASSLGTHGYTF

size: NA
J: TRBJ1-5
D: NA
V: TRBV28
DNA: TGTGCCAGCAGTCGGGACAGCAATCAGCCCCAGCATTTT
CDR3: CASSRDSNQPQHF

size: NA
J: TRBJ1-1
D: NA
V: TRBV7-2
DNA: TGTGCCAGCAGCTTATTCGCGGGTCCGGGCACTGAAGCTTTCTTT
CDR3: CASSLFAGPGTEAFF

size: NA
J: TRBJ2-7
D: TRBD2
V: TRBV5-1
DNA: TGCGCCAGCAGCTATAGCGGGGGCGTCGCCCTCCTCGAGCAGTACTTC
CDR3: CASSYSGGVALLEQYF

size: NA
J: TRBJ2-1
D: TRBD2
V: TRBV19
DNA: TGTGCCAGTAGACTGGCAGCGGGAGCACGTAATGAGCAGTTCTTC
CDR3: CASRLAAGARNEQFF

size: many
J: TRBJ2-2
D: NA
V: TRBV10-3
DNA: TGTGCCATCCAGTATTATCCTGGGGAAACCGGGGAGCTGTTTTTT
CDR3: CAIQYYPGETGELFF

size: NA
J: TRBJ2-5
D: TRBD2
V: TRBV5-1
DNA: TGCGCCAGCAGCTTGGGGACTAGCGGGCCTTCGAAAGAGACCCAGTACTTC
CDR3: CASSLGTSGPSKETQYF

size: NA
J: TRBJ1-2
D: NA
V: TRBV29-1
DNA: TGCAGCGTTGGTTTCGGCTATGGCTACACCTTC
CDR3: CSVGFGYGYTF

size: NA
J: TRBJ1-5
D: NA
V: TRBV6-1
DNA: TGTGCCAGCAGTGAAGATTTTCCTTATGGTGGAAACAGGTACAATCAGCCCCAGCATTTT
CDR3: CASSEDFPYGGNRYNQPQHF

size: NA
J: TRBJ2-3
D: NA
V: TRBV25-1
DNA: TGTGCCAGCAGTGCCGGGCGGGATATTACAGATACGCAGTATTTT
CDR3: CASSAGRDITDTQYF

size: NA
J: TRBJ1-2
D: NA
V: TRBV6-6
DNA: TGTGCCAGCAGTGAGGCCCCTGGCTACACCTTC
CDR3: CASSEAPGYTF

size: once
J: TRBJ1-1
D: NA
V: TRBV7-6
DNA: TGTGCCAGCAGCTCAAATCAGGGAAGCACTGAAGCTTTCTTT
CDR3: CASSSNQGSTEAFF

size: NA
J: TRBJ2-7
D: TRBD1
V: TRBV7-9
DNA: TGTGCCAGCAGCGGGGACAGGTCCTCCTACGAGCAGTACTTC
CDR3: CASSGDRSSYEQYF

size: NA
J: TRBJ2-6
D: NA
V: TRBV28
DNA: TGTGCCAGCAGTCTCACAGCCTCTGGGGCCAACGTCCTGACTTTC
CDR3: CASSLTASGANVLTF

size: NA
J: TRBJ1-5
D: NA
V: TRBV28
DNA: TGTGCCAGCAGCCCTGGGGGGGTTTTGCGAGTTCAGCCCCAGCATTTT
CDR3: CASSPGGVLRVQPQHF

size: NA
J: TRBJ2-7
D: TRBD2
V: TRBV11-2
DNA: TGTGCCAGCAGCGCAGGACTAGCGGGAGGGCCTCCTACCTACGAGCAGTACTTC
CDR3: CASSAGLAGGPPTYEQYF

size: NA
J: TRBJ2-7
D: NA
V: TRBV9
DNA: TGTGCCAGCGGGAGGAGGGATAGCCGTACCTACGAGCAGTACTTC
CDR3: CASGRRDSRTYEQYF

size: NA
J: TRBJ1-4
D: NA
V: TRBV6-6
DNA: TGTGCCAGCAGTTACTCCAGTGGTGCGTTTTTT
CDR3: CASSYSSGAFF

size: NA
J: TRBJ1-1
D: TRBD1
V: TRBV5-1
DNA: TGCGCCAGCAGCCCGTTAGACCGGACAGGGAACACTGAAGCTTTCTTT
CDR3: CASSPLDRTGNTEAFF

size: NA
J: TRBJ1-2
D: NA
V: TRBV5-1
DNA: TGCGCCAGCAGCTTCGGATCGACAGGACCACAGGCGGAAACCTTC
CDR3: CASSFGSTGPQAETF